A selection of T cell receptor beta chains follows, all from one sample in a study of blood T cell repertoires in COVID-19. Sequencing was performed with immunoSEQ multiplex PCR; in TCRdb, only in-frame clones are kept and a portion is missing. The sample contains more than 15,000 clones, roughly 91% of which appear only once. Sequencing was performed on peripheral blood. All receptors derive from a woman aged 60 to 75 with active COVID-19. Both conserved end residues are part of each CDR3. A D gene is named only where the DNA matches it firmly. Rows may omit the clone size; those that give it use once, few, many or a size class.

J gene | V gene | clone size | D gene | CDR3 DNA | CDR3 protein
TRBJ2-3 | TRBV4-1 | - | TRBD2 | TGCGCCAGCAGCCAAGATCCAAGCGGGGGGGCACAAGATACGCAGTATTTT | CASSQDPSGGAQDTQYF
TRBJ2-1 | TRBV2 | - | TRBD2 | TGTGCCAGCAGTGGTTCGGGACTAGCGGGGGGTAATGAGCAGTTCTTC | CASSGSGLAGGNEQFF
TRBJ2-3 | TRBV24-1 | - | TRBD1 | TGTGCCACCAGTGACCCGGGACAGGGTATTGGCACAGATACGCAGTATTTT | CATSDPGQGIGTDTQYF
TRBJ2-1 | TRBV20-1 | - | TRBD2 | TGCAGTGCTAGTTTACCTAGCGGGGTCTACAATGAGCAGTTCTTC | CSASLPSGVYNEQFF
TRBJ1-2 | TRBV6-4 | - | TRBD1 | TGTGCCAGCAGTGACGGGACAGGGGGATATGGCTACACCTTC | CASSDGTGGYGYTF
TRBJ1-6 | TRBV7-2 | - | - | TGTGCCAGCAGCTTAGTGCCGGCCTATAATTCACCCCTCCACTTT | CASSLVPAYNSPLHF
TRBJ1-1 | TRBV3-1/TRBV3-2 | once | TRBD1 | TGTGCCAGCAGCCATGGACAGGGGACGGCTTTCTTT | CASSHGQGTAFF
TRBJ2-7 | TRBV5-4 | - | TRBD2 | TGTGCCAGCAGCCCCCGGGGGGGGGCAAGCGAGCAGTACTTC | CASSPRGGASEQYF
TRBJ1-5 | TRBV5-1 | - | - | TGCGCCAGCAGCATCCTCGGGGGGGACAATCAGCCCCAGCATTTT | CASSILGGDNQPQHF
TRBJ2-2 | TRBV5-1 | - | - | TGCGCCAGCAGCACCAACCCGGGGACCGGGGAGCTGTTTTTT | CASSTNPGTGELFF
TRBJ1-1 | TRBV5-1 | - | - | TGCGCCAGCAGCTTGATCTCGAACACTGAAGCTTTCTTT | CASSLISNTEAFF